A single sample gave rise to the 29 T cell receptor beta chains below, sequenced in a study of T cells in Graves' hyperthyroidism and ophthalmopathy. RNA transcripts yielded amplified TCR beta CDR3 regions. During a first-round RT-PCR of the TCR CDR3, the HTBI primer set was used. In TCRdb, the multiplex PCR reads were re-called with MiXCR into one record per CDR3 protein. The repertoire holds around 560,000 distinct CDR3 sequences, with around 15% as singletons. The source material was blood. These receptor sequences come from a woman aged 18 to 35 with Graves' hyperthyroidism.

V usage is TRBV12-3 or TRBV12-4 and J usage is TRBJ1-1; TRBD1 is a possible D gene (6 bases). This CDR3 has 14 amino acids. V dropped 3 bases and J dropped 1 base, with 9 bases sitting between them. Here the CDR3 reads CASSFWDKNTEAFF. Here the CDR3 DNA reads TGTGCCAGCAGTTTTTGGGACAAGAACACTGAAGCTTTCTTT.

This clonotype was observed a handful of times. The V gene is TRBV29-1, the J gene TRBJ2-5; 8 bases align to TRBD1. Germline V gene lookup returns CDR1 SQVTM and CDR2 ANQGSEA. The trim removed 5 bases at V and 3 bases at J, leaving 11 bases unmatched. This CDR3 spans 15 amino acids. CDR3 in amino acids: CSVSDAGQVEETQYF. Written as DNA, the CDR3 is TGCAGCGTTTCAGATGCGGGACAGGTAGAAGAGACCCAGTACTTC.

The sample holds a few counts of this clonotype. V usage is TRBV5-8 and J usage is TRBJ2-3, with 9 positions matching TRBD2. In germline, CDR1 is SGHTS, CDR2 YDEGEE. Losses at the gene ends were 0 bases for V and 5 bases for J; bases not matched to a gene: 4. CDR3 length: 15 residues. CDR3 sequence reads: CASSLATREGDTQYF. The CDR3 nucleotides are TGTGCCAGCAGCTTGGCAACGCGGGAGGGAGATACGCAGTATTTT.

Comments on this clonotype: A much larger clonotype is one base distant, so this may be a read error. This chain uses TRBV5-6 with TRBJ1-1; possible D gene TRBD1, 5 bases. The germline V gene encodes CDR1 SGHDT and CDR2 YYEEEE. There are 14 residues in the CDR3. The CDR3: CASSYSDMNTEALF. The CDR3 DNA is TGTGCCAGCAGCTACTCGGACATGAACACTGAAGCTCTCTTT.

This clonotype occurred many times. The CDR3 region has the DNA TGCAGTGCTAGGGTAGGGACAGCAAATGGCTACACCTTC. It specifies CSARVGTANGYTF. The V and J genes are TRBV20-1 and TRBJ1-2, with 7 bases lining up with TRBD1. Germline V gene data show CDR1 as DFQATT and CDR2 as SNEGSKA (reference sequence). This CDR3 is 13 amino acids long. V lost 3 bases to trimming and J lost 6 bases; unmatched junction nucleotides: 7.

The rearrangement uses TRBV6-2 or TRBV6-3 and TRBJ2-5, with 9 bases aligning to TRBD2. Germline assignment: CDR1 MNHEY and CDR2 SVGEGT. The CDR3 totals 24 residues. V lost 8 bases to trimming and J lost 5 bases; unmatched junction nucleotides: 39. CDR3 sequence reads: CASSPLRKEGGRRRVAGEWETQYF. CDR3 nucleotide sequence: TGTGCCAGCTCACCGCTACGGAAGGAGGGAGGAAGAAGAAGAGTAGCGGGAGAGTGGGAGACCCAGTACTTC.

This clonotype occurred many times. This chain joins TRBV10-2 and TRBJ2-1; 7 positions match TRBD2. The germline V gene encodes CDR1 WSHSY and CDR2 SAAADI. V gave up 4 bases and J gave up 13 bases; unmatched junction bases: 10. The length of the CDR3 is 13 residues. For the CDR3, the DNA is TGCGCCAGCAGTGTCCTATGGGGGGAGGGCCAGTTCTTC. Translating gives CASSVLWGEGQFF.

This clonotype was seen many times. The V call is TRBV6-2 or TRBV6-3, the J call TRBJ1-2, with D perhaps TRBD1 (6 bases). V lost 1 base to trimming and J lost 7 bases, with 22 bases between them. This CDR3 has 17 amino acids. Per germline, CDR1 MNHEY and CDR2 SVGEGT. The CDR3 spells CASSYYILNRDIRGYTF. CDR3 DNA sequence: TGTGCCAGCAGTTACTACATCCTCAACAGGGATATACGTGGCTACACCTTC.

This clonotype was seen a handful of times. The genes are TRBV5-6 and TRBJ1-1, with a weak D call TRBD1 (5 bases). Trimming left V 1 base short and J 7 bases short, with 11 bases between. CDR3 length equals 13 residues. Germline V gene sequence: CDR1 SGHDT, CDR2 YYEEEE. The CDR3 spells CASSLFREDEAFF. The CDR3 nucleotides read TGTGCCAGCAGCTTGTTCAGGGAAGATGAAGCTTTCTTT.

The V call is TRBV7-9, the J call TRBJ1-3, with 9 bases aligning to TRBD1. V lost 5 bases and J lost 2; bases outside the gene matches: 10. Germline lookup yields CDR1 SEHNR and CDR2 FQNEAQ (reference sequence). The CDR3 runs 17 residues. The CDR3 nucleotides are TGTGCCAGCAGCCCGCAGGGACAGGGAGTGGCTGGAAACACCATATATTTT. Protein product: CASSPQGQGVAGNTIYF. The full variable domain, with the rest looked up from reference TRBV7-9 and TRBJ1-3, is DTGVSQNPRHKITKRGQNVTFRCDPISEHNRLYWYRQTLGQGPEFLTYFQNEAQLEKSRLLSDRFSAERPKGSFSTLEIQRTEQGDSAMYLCASSPQGQGVAGNTIYFGEGSWLTVV.

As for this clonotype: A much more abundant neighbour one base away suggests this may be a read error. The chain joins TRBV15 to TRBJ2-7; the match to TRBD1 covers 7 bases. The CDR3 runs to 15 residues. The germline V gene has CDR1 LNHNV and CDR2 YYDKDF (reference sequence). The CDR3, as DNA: TGTGCCACCAGCAGAGATCTTGGGACAGCCTACAAGCAGTACTTC. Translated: CATSRDLGTAYKQYF. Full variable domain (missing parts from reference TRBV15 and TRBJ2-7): DAMVIQNPRYQVTQFGKPVTLSCSQTLNHNVMYWYQQKSSQAPKLLFHYYDKDFNNEADTPDNFQSRRPNTSFCFLDIRSPGLGDTAMYLCATSRDLGTAYKQYFGPGTRLTVT.

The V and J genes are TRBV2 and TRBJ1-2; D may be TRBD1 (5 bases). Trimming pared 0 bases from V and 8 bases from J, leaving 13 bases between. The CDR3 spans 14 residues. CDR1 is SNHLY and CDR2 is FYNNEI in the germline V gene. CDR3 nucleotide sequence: TGTGCCAGCAGTGAAGCCGGGGCCAATGGGGGCTACACCTTC. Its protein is CASSEAGANGGYTF.

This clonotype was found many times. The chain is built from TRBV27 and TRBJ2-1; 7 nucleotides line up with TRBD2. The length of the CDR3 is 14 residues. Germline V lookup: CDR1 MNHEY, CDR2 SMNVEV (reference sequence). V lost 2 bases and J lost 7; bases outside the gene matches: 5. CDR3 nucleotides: TGTGCCAGCAGTTTAGCGGGAGTGAGGAATGAGCAGTTCTTC. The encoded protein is CASSLAGVRNEQFF.

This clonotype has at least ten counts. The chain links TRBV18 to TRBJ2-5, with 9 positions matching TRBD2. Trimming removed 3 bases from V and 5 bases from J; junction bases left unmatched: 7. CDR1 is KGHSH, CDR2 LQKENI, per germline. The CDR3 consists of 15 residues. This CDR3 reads CASSPAPAGGETQYF. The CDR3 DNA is TGTGCCAGCTCACCGGCCCCAGCGGGGGGTGAGACCCAGTACTTC.

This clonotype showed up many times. The DNA for the CDR3 is TGCAGTGCCACAAAGGGGGACACTGAAGCTTTCTTT. Translation: CSATKGDTEAFF. The chain joins TRBV20-1 to TRBJ1-1, with a tentative D call TRBD1 (6 bases). Trimming stripped 6 bases from V and 3 bases from J, with 11 bases between. The CDR3 is 12 amino acids. CDR1 is DFQATT and CDR2 is SNEGSKA in the germline V gene (reference sequence).

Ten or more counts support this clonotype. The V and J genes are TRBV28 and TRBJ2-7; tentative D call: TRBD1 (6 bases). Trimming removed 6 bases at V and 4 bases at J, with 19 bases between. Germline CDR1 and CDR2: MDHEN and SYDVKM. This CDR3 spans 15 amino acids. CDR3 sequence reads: CASSEGGSPPYEQYF. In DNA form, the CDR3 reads TGTGCCAGCAGCGAAGGGGGTTCTCCTCCTTACGAGCAGTACTTC.

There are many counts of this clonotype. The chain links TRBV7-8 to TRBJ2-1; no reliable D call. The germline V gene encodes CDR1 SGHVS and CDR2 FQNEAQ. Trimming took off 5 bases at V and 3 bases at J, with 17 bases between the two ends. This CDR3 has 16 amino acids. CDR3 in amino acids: CASSPIVGAGYNEQFF. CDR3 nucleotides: TGTGCCAGCAGCCCTATAGTCGGTGCAGGCTACAATGAGCAGTTCTTC.

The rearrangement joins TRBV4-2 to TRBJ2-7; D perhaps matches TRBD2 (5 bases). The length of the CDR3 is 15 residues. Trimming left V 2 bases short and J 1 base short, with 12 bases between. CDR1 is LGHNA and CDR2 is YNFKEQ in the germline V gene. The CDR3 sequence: CASSQSGSFSYEQYF. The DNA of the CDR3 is TGTGCCAGCAGCCAAAGTGGGAGTTTTTCCTACGAGCAGTACTTC.

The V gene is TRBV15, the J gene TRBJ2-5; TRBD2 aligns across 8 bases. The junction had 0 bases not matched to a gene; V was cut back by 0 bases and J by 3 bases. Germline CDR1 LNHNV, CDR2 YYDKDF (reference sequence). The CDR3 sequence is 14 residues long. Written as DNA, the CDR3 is TGTGCCACCAGCAGAGAACTAGCGGAAGAGACCCAGTACTTC. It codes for CATSRELAEETQYF.

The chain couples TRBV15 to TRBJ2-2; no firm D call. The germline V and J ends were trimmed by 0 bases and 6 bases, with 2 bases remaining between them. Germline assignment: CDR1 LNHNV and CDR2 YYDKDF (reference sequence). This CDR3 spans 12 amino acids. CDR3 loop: CATSRDSGELFF. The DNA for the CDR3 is TGTGCCACCAGCAGAGATTCCGGGGAGCTGTTTTTT.

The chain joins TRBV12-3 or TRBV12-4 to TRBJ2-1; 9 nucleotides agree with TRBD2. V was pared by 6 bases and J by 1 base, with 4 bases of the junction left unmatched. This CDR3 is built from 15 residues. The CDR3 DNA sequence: TGTGCCAGCAGGATAGCGGGAGTGTCCTACAATGAGCAGTTCTTC. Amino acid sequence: CASRIAGVSYNEQFF.

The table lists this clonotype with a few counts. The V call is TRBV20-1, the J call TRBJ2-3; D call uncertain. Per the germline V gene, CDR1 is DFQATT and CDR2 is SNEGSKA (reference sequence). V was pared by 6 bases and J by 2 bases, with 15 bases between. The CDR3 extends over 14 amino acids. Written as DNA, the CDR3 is TGCAGTGCCACCTCGGTGTCAATCACAGATACGCAGTATTTT. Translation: CSATSVSITDTQYF.

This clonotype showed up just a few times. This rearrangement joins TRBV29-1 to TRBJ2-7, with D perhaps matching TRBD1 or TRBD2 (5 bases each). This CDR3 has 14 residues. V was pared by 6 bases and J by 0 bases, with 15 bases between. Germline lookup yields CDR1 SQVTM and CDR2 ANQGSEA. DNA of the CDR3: TGCAGCGTCGGGCACGGGACCAACTCCTACGAGCAGTACTTC. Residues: CSVGHGTNSYEQYF.

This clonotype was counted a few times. Written as DNA, the CDR3 is TGCGCCAGCAGCTCGCCCCGAGGTTTAGCTAGCACAGATACGCAGTATTTT. Its protein product is CASSSPRGLASTDTQYF. This chain joins TRBV5-1 and TRBJ2-3; D uncertain. Germline-derived CDR1 and CDR2 are SGHRS and YFSETQ. The CDR3 is 17 residues long. V lost 3 bases and J lost 0, with 17 bases in between.

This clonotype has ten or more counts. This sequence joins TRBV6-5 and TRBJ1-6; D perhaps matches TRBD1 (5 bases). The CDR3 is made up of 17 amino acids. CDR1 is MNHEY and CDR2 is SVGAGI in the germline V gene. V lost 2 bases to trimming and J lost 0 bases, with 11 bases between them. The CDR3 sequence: CASSYLQGSSYNSPLHF. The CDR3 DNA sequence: TGTGCCAGCAGTTACCTGCAGGGTAGCTCCTATAATTCACCCCTCCACTTT.

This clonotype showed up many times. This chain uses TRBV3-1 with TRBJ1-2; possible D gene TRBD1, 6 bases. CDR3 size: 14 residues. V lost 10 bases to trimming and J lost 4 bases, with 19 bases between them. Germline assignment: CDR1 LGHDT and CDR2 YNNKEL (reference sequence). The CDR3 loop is CATHPGGASYGYTF. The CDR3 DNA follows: TGTGCCACTCACCCGGGGGGGGCGAGCTATGGCTACACCTTC.

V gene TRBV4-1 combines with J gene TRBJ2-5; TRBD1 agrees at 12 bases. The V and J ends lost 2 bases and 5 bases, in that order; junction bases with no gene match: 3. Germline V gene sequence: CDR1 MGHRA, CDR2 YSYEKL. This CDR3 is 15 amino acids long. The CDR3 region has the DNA TGCGCCAGCAGCCAACAAGGGACAGGGGGCGAGACCCAGTACTTC. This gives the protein CASSQQGTGGETQYF.

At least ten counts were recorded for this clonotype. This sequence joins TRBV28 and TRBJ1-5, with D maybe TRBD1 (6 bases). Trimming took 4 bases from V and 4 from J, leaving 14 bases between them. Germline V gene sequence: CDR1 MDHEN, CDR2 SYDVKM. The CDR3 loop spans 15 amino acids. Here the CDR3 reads CASSSPDRLNQPQHF. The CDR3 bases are TGTGCCAGCAGTTCCCCGGACAGACTAAATCAGCCCCAGCATTTT.

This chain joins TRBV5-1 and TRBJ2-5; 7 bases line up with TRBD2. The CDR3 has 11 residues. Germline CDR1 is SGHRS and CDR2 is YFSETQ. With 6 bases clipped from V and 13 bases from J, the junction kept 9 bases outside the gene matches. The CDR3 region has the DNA TGCGCCAGCACCGAAAGCGGGGTTCCGTACTTC. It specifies CASTESGVPYF.